This T cell receptor (beta chain) was found in a study of identical twins. It was template switching that added a universal primer site, and there were unique molecular identifiers on the cDNA. Each CDR3 protein gets one entry after TCRdb re-called the 5' RACE reads with MiXCR. The sample includes a few hundred thousand distinct CDR3 sequences, around 9.6% of them seen just once. The same sample was also used in a study of yellow fever vaccine responses in identical twins.

The sequenced sample consisted of PBMCs. The TCR comes from a woman in her late teens or twenties in good health.

The CDR3 is CASSVALYPDTYTQYF. The CDR3 coding sequence is TGTGCCAGCAGCGTAGCCCTCTATCCGGACACCTATACGCAGTATTTT. This chain uses TRBV9 with TRBJ2-3; D is perhaps TRBD1 (5 bases). Between the trimmed V and J ends, which lost 0 bases and 7 bases, there was a span of 18 bases. The CDR3 extends over 16 amino acids. In germline, CDR1 is SGDLS, CDR2 YYNGEE.